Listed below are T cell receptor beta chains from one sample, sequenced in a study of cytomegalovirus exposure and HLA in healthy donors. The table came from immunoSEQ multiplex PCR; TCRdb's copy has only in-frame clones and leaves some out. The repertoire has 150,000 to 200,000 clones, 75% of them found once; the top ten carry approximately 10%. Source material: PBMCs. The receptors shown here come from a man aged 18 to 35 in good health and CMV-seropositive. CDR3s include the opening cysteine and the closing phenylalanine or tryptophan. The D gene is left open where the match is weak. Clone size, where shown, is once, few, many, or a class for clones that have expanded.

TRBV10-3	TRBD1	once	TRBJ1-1	TGTGCCATCAGTTATGGGACCGGGACAGGGAGCACTGAAGCTTTCTTT	CAISYGTGTGSTEAFF
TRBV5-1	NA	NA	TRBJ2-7	TGCGCCAGCAGCCCGCTTACGAGCTCCTACGAGCAGTACTTC	CASSPLTSSYEQYF
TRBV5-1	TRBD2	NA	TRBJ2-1	TGCGCCAGCAGCTTGGAGGCTAGCGGGTACAATGAGCAGTTCTTC	CASSLEASGYNEQFF
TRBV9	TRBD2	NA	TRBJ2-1	TGTGCCAGCAGCGTAGAACTAGCGGGAAGCAATGAGCAGTTCTTC	CASSVELAGSNEQFF
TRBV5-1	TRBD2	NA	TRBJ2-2	TGCGCCAGCAGCTTGACTAGCGGGAGTGGCGGGGAGCTGTTTTTT	CASSLTSGSGGELFF
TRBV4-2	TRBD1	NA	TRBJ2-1	TGTGCCAGCAGCCAAGAAATTCTACCGGGACAGGGAAACAATGAGCAGTTCTTC	CASSQEILPGQGNNEQFF
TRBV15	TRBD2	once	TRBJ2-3	TGTGCCACCAGCAGACGGGCTAGCGGGAGGTTAGATACGCAGTATTTT	CATSRRASGRLDTQYF
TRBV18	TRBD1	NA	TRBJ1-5	TGTGCCAGCTCAAAGGGACAGGGGGTCAGTCAGCCCCAGCATTTT	CASSKGQGVSQPQHF
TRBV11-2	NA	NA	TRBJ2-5	TGTGCCAGCAGCTCGCGCGCCCACGACCGAGGGACCCAGTACTTC	CASSSRAHDRGTQYF
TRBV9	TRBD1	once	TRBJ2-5	TGTGCCAGCAGCGGATCGGACAGGAGCCAAGAGACCCAGTACTTC	CASSGSDRSQETQYF
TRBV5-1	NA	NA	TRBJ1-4	TGCGCCAGCAGCTGGGGGCAAGGGACCGGTGAACTGTTTTTT	CASSWGQGTGELFF
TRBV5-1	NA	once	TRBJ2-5	TGCGCCAGCAGCTTGGTTCAGGGGATACAAGAGACCCAGTACTTC	CASSLVQGIQETQYF
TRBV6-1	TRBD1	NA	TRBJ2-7	TGTGCCAGCAGCAGGACAGGGAGGAACTACGAGCAGTACTTC	CASSRTGRNYEQYF
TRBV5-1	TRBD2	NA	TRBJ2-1	TGCGCCAGCAGCTCTAGCGGGAGTTGGCATGAGCAGTTCTTC	CASSSSGSWHEQFF
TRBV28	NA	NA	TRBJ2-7	TGTGCCAGCAGTTTTGGAGGTGGAGACGAGCAGTACTTC	CASSFGGGDEQYF
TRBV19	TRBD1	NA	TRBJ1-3	TGTGCCGGCGTTCAGGGGGCGGCTGGAAACACCATATATTTT	CAGVQGAAGNTIYF
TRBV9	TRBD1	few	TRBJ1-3	TGTGCCAGCAGCATGAGGACAGGGAGCTCTGGAAACACCATATATTTT	CASSMRTGSSGNTIYF
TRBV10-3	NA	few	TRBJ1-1	TGTGCCATCTGTGAACAGGGTATGGGTGAAGCTTTCTTT	CAICEQGMGEAFF
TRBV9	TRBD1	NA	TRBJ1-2	TGTGCCAGCCGACAGGGAGGTGGCTACACCTTC	CASRQGGGYTF
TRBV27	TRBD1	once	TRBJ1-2	TGTGCCAGCAGTCCGCAGACAGGGGCTAACTATGGCTACCCCTTC	CASSPQTGANYGYPF
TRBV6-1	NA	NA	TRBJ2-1	TGTGCCAGCAGTGGAGGTGCGGCGGCCAATGAGCAGTTCTTC	CASSGGAAANEQFF
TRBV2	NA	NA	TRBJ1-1	TGTGCCAGCGTCGGGAACACTGAAGCTTTCTTT	CASVGNTEAFF
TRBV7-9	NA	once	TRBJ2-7	TGTGCCAGCAGCTCCGACGGGTTCGAGCAGTACTTC	CASSSDGFEQYF
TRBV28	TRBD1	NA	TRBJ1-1	TGTGCCAGCCGACGACAGGGGAACACTGAAGCTTTCTTT	CASRRQGNTEAFF
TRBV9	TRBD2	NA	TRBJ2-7	TGTGCCAGCAGCGTATCGGGGCTAGCGGGAAATAACGAGCAGTACTTC	CASSVSGLAGNNEQYF
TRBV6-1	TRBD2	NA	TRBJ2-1	TGTGCCAGCGACCTAGCGGGAGACTACAATGAGCAGTTCTTC	CASDLAGDYNEQFF
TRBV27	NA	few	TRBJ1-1	TGTGCCAGCAGCCCAAGGCGACGTGAGGGCACTGAAGCTTTCTTT	CASSPRRREGTEAFF
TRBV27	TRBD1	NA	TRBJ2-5	TGTGCCAGCAGTTGGGCGGGACAGGGGACAGGGGAGACCCAGTACTTC	CASSWAGQGTGETQYF
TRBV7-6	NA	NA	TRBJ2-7	TGTGCCAGCAGCGGGGAGCAGGGGATGTCTTACGAGCAGTACTTC	CASSGEQGMSYEQYF
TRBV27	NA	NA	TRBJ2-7	TGTGCCAGCAGCCTTGAAAAGCGGGCAACCTACGAGCAGTACTTC	CASSLEKRATYEQYF
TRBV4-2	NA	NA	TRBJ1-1	TGTGCCAGCAGCCAAGATACGCGGGGAGAGACTGAAGCTTTCTTT	CASSQDTRGETEAFF
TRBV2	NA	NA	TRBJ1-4	TGTGCCAGCCGGCCCCCGGGAACTAATGAAAAACTGTTTTTT	CASRPPGTNEKLFF
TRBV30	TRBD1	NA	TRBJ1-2	TGTGCCTGGTCTCGACAGGGCTTAACACGGGGGTATGGCTACACCTTC	CAWSRQGLTRGYGYTF